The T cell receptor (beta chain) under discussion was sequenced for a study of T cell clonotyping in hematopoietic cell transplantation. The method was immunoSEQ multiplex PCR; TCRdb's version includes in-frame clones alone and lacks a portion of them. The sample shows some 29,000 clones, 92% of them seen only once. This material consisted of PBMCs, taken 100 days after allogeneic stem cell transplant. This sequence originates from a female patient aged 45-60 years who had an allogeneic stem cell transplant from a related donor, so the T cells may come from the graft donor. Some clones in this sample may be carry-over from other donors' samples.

CDR3 amino acids: CASSEAFSSNQPQHF. The CDR3 DNA sequence: TGTGCCAGCAGTGAAGCGTTCAGCTCCAATCAGCCCCAGCATTTT. The gene calls are TRBV6-1 and TRBJ1-5; D call uncertain. The CDR3 covers 15 residues. Germline V gene lookup returns CDR1 MNHNS and CDR2 SASEGT. Between the trimmed V and J ends, which lost 0 bases and 3 bases, there was a span of 9 bases.